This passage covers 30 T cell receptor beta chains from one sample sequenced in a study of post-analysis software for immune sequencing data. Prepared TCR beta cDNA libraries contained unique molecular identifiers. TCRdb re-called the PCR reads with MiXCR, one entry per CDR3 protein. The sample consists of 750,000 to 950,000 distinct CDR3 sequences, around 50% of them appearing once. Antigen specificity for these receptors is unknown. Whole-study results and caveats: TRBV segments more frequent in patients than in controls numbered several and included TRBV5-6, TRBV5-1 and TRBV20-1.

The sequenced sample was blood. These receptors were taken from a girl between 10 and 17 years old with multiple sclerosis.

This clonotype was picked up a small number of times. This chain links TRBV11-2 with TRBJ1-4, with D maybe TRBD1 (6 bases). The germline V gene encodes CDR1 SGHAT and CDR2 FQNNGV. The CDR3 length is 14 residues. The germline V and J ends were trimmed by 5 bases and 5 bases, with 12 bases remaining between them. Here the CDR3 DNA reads TGTGCCAGCAGCCCCAGGGGCTTAAATGAAAAACTGTTTTTT. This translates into CASSPRGLNEKLFF.

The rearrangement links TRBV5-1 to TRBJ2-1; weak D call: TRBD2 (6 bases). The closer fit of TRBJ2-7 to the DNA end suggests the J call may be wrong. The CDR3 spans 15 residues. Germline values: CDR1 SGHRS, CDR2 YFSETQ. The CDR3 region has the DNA TGCGCCAGCAGCTTGGGGAGGGGTACCTACAATGAGCAGTACTTC. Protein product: CASSLGRGTYNEQYF.

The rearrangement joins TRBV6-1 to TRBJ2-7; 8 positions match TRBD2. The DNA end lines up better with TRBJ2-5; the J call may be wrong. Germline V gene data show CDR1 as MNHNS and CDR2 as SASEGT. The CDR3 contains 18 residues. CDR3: CASSETPIVAGRGETQYF. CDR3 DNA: TGTGCCAGCAGTGAAACCCCAATAGTAGCGGGAAGGGGGGAGACCCAGTACTTC.

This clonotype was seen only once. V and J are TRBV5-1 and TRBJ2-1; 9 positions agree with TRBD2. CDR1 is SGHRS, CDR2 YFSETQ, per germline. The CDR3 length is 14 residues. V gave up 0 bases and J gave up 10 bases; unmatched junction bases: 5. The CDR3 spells CASSLALAGPEQFF. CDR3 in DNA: TGCGCCAGCAGCTTGGCCCTAGCGGGGCCGGAGCAGTTCTTC.

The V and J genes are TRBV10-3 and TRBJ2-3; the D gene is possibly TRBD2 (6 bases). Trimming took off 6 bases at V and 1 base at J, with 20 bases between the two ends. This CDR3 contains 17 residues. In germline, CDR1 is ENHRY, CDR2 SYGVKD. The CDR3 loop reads CAISKSSGLVGTDTQYF. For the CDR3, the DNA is TGTGCCATCAGCAAGAGCAGCGGGTTAGTGGGCACAGATACGCAGTATTTT.

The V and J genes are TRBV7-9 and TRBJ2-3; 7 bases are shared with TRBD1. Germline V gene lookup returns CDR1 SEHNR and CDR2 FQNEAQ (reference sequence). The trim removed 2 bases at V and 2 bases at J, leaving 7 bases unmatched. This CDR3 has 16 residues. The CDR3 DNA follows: TGTGCCAGCAGCTTACGGGGACAGATTTCCACAGATACGCAGTATTTT. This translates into CASSLRGQISTDTQYF.

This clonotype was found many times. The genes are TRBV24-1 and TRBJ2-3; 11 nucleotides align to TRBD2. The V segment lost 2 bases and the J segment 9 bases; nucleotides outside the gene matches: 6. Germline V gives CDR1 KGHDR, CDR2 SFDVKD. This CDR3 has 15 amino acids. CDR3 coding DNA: TGTGCCACCAGTGATTCGGGACTAGCGGCACGGACGCAGTATTTT. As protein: CATSDSGLAARTQYF.

The CDR3 DNA reads as TGTGCCAGCCGTAGAGGGTTTGAAAAACTGTTTTTT. Translated, it gives CASRRGFEKLFF. The V gene is TRBV12-3 or TRBV12-4, the J gene TRBJ1-4; no clear D. The CDR3 has 12 residues. V was trimmed by 8 bases and J by 7 bases, leaving 11 bases between them.

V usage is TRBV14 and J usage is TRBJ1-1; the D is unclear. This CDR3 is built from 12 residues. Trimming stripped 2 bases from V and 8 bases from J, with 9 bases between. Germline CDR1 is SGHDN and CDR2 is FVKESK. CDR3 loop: CASSQNGPEAFF. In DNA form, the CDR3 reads TGTGCCAGCAGCCAAAACGGTCCGGAAGCTTTCTTT. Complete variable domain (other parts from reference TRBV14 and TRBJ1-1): EAGVTQFPSHSVIEKGQTVTLRCDPISGHDNLYWYRRVMGKEIKFLLHFVKESKQDESGMPNNRFLAERTGGTYSTLKVQPAELEDSGVYFCASSQNGPEAFFGQGTRLTVV.

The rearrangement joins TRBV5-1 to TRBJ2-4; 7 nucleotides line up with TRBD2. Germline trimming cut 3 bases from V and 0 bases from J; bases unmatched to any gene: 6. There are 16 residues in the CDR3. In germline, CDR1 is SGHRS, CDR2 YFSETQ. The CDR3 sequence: CASSYGLEVAKNIQYF. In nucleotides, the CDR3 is TGCGCCAGCAGCTACGGACTAGAGGTAGCCAAAAACATTCAGTACTTC.

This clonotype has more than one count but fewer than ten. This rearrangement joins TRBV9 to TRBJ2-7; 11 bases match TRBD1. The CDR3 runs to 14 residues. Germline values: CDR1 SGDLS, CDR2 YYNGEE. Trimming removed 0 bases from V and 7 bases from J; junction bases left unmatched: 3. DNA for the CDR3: TGTGCCAGCAGCGTAGTGGGGACAGGGGGTGAGCAGTACTTC. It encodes CASSVVGTGGEQYF.

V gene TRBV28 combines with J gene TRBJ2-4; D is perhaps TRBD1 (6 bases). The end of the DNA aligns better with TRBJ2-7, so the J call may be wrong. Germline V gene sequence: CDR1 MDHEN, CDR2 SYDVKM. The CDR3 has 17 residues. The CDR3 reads CASRATAGTGSSYEQYF. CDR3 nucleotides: TGTGCCAGCAGAGCAACTGCCGGTACAGGGTCTTCCTACGAGCAGTACTTC.

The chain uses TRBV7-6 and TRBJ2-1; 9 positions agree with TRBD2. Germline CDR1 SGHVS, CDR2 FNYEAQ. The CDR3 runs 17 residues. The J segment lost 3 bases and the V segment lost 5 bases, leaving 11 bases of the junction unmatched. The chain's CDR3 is CASSHPPGTSNYNEQFF. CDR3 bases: TGTGCCAGCAGCCACCCCCCAGGGACTAGCAACTACAATGAGCAGTTCTTC.

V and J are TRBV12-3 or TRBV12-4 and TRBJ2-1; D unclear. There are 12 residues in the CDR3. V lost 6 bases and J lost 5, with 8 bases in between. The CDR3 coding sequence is TGTGCCAGCAGCGCAGACAACAATGAGCAGTTCTTC. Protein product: CASSADNNEQFF.

The CDR3 protein is CATSRDWSSRETQYF. CDR3 sequence (DNA): TGTGCCACCAGCAGAGATTGGAGTAGCAGGGAGACCCAGTACTTC. The chain recombines TRBV15 with TRBJ2-7; D is uncertain. The J call may be faulty, since TRBJ2-5 better matches the DNA end. This CDR3 has 15 amino acids. The V gene's germline CDR1 is LNHNV and CDR2 YYDKDF (reference sequence).

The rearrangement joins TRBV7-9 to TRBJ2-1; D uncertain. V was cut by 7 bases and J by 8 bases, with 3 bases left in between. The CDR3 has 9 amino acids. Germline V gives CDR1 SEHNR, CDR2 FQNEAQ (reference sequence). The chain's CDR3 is CASNHEQFF. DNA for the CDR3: TGTGCCAGCAATCATGAGCAGTTCTTC.

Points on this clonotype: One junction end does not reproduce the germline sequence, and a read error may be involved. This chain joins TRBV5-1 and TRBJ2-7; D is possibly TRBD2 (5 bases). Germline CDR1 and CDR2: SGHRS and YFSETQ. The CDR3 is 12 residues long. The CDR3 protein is CASSVDDYEQYF. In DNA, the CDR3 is TGCGCCAGCAGCGTGGACGACTACGAGCAATACTTC.

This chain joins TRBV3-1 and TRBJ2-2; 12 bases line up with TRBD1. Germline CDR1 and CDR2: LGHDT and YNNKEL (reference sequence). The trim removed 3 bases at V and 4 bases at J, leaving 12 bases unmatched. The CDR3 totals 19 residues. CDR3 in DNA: TGTGCCAGCAGCCACCTACCGGGACAGGGGGCGCCTACCACCGGGGAGCTGTTTTTT. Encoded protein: CASSHLPGQGAPTTGELFF.

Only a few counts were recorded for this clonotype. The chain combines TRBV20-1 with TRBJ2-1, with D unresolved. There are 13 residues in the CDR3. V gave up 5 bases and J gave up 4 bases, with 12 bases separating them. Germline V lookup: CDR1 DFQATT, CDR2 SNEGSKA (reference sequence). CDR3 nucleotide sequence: TGCAGTGCTCGCCCATGGGGTTACAATGAGCAGTTCTTC. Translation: CSARPWGYNEQFF.

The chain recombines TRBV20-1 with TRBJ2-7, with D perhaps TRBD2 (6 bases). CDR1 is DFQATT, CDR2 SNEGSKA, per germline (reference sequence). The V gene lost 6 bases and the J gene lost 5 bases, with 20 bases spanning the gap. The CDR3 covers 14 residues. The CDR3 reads CSALRTAGSNEQYF. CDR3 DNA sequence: TGCAGTGCCCTTCGCACGGCGGGGAGCAACGAGCAGTACTTC.

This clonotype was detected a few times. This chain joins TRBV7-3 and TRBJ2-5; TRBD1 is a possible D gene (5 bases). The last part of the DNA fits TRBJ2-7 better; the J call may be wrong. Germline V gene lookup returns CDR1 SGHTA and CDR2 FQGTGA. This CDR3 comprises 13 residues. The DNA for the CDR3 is TGTGCCAGCAGCTTAAGGCAGGGCCACGAGCAGTACTTC. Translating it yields CASSLRQGHEQYF.

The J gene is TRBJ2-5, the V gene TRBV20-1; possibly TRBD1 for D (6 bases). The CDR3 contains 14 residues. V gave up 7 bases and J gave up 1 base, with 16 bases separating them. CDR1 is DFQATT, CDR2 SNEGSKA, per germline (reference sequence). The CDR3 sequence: CSVGAVGLQETQYF. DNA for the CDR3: TGCAGTGTGGGGGCGGTGGGGCTCCAAGAGACCCAGTACTTC.

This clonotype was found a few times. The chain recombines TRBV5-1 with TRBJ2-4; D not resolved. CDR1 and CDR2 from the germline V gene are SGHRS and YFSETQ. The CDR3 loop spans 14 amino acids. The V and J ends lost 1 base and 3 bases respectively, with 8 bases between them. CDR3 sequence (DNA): TGCGCCAGCAGCTTGAGAGAGAACAAAAACATTCAGTACTTC. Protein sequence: CASSLRENKNIQYF.

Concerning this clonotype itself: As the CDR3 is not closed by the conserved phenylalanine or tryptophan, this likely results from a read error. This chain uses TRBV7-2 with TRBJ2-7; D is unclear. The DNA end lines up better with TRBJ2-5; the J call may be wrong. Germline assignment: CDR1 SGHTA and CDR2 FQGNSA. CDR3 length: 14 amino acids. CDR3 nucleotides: TGTGCCAGCAGCTTATGGCCCTCCGCAGAGACCCAGTACCTC. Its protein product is CASSLWPSAETQYL.

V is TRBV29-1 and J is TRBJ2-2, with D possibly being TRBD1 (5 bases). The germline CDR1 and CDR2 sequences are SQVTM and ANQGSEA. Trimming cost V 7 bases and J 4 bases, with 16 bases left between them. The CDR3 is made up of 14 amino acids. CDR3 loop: CSAAPGQATGELFF. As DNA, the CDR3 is TGCAGCGCCGCCCCAGGACAAGCCACCGGGGAGCTGTTTTTT.

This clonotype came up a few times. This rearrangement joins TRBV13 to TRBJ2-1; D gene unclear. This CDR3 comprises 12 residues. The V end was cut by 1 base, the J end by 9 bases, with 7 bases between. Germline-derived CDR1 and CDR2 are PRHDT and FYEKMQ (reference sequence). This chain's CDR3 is CASSLAASEQFF. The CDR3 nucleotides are TGTGCCAGCAGCTTAGCGGCGTCTGAGCAGTTCTTC. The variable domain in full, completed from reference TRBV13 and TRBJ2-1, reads AAGVIQSPRHLIKEKRETATLKCYPIPRHDTVYWYQQGPGQDPQFLISFYEKMQSDKGSIPDRFSAQQFSDYHSELNMSSLELGDSALYFCASSLAASEQFFGPGTRLTVL.

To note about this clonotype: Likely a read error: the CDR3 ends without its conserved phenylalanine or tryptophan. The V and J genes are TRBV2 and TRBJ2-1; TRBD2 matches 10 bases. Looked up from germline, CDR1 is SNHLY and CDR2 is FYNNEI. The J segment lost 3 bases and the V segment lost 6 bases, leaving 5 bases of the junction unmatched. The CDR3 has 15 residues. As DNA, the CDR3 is TGTGCCAGCAGGTATACTAGCGGGATCTACAATGAGCAGTTCTTA. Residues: CASRYTSGIYNEQFL.

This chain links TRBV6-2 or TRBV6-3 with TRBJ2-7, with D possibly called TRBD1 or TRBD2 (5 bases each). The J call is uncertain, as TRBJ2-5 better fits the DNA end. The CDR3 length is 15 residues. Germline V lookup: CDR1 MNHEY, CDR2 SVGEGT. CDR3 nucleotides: TGTGCCAGCGACGGGACGCTCCTCGGCGGGGAGACCCAGTACTTC. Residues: CASDGTLLGGETQYF.

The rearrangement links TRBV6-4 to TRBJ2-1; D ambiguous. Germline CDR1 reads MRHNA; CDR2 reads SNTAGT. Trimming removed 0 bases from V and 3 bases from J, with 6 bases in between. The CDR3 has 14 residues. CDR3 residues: CASSDSDGYNEQFF. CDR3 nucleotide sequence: TGTGCCAGCAGTGACTCGGACGGCTACAATGAGCAGTTCTTC.

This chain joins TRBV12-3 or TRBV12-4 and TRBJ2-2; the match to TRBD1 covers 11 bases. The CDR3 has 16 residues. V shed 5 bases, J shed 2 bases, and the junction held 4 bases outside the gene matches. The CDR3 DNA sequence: TGTGCCAGCAGTCGGACAGGGGGCCTTAACACCGGGGAGCTGTTTTTT. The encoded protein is CASSRTGGLNTGELFF.